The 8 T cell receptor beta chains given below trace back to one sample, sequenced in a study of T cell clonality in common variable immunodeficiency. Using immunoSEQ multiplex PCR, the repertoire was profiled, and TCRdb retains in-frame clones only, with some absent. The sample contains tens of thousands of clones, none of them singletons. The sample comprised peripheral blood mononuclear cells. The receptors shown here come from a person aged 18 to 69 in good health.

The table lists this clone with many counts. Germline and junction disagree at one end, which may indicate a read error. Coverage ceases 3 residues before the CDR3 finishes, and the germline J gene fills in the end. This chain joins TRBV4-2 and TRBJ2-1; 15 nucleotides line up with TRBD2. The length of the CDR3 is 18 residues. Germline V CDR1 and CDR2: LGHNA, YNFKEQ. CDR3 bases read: TGCGCCAGCAGCCCCGGACTAGCGGGAGGGAGCTCCTACAATGAG. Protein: CASSPGLAGGSSYNE. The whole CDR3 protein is CASSPGLAGGSSYNEQFF.

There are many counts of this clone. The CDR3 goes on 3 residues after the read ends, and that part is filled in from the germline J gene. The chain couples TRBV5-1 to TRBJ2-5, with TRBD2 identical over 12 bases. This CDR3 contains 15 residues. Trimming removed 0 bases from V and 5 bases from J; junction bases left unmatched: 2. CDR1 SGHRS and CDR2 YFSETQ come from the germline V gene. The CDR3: CASSLALAGGETQYF. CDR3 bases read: TGCGCCAGCAGCTTGGCCCTAGCGGGAGGGGAGACC.

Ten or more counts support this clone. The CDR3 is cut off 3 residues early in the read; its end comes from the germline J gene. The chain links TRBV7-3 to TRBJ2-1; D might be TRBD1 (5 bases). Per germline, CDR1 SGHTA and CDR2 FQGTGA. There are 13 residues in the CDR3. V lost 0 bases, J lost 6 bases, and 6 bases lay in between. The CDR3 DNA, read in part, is TGTGCCAGCAGCTTAACCAGGGTCAATGAG. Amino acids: CASSLTRVNE. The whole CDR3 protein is CASSLTRVNEQFF. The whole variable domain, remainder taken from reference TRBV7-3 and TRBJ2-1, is GAGVSQTPSNKVTEKGKYVELRCDPISGHTALYWYRQSLGQGPEFLIYFQGTGAADDSGLPNDRFFAVRPEGSVSTLKIQRTERGDSAVYLCASSLTRVNEQFFGPGTRLTVL.

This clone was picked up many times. The CDR3 loop is CASSLSPGVSYEQYF. The DNA read from the CDR3 is TGTGCCAGCAGCTTAAGTCCAGGGGTGTCCTACGAG. The chain uses TRBV5-5 and TRBJ2-7, with TRBD1 as a possible D gene (6 bases). With the read ending 3 residues before the CDR3 end, the germline J gene is used to fill in that end. V was clipped by 2 bases and J by 1 base, with 13 bases between them. The CDR3 is made up of 15 amino acids. From germline, CDR1 is SGHKS and CDR2 YYEKEE (reference sequence).

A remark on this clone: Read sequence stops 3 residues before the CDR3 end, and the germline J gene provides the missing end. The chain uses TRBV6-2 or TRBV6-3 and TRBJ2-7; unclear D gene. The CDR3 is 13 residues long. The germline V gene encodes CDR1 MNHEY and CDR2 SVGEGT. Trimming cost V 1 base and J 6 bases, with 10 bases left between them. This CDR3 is CASSYLATREQYF. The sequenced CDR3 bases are TGTGCCAGCAGTTACTTAGCTACGCGCGAG.

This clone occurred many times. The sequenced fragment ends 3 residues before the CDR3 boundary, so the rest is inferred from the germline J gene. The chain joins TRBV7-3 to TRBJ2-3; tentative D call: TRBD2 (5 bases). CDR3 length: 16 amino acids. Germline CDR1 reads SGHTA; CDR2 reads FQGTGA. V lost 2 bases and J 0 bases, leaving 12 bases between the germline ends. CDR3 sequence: CASSLERVASTDTQYF. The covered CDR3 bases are TGTGCCAGCAGCTTAGAGAGGGTTGCGAGCACAGATACG.

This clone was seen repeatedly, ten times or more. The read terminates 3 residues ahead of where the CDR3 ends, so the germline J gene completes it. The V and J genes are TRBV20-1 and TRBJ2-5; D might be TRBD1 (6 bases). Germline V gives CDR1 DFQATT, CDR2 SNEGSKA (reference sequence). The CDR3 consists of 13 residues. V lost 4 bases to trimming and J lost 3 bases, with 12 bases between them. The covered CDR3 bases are TGCAGTGCTACAGGGGATACCAAAGAGACC. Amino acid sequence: CSATGDTKET. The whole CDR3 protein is CSATGDTKETQYF.

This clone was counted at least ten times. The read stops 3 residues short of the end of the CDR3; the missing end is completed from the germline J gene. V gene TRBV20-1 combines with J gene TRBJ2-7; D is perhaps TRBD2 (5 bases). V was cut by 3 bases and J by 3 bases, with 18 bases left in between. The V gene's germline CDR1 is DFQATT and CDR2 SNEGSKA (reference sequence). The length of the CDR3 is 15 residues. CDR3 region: CSASDQSGILYEQYF. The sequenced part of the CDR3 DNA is TGCAGTGCTAGCGACCAAAGCGGTATACTCTACGAG.